This T cell receptor beta chain comes out of a study of blood T cell repertoires in COVID-19. Overall study: Specimens from acute and convalescent COVID-19 originated in the United States, Italy and Spain. T cells, B-cell-depleted T cells, or PBMCs provided the cDNA or gDNA that served as material.

Per the original data handling: Amplification of reference gene primers was used by the study to estimate nucleated cell counts. Here immunoSEQ multiplex PCR was the method, and the copy in TCRdb shows in-frame clones only, minus some. V, J and clone size derive from that table, while D and trimming were established from the DNA sequence. Among around 120,000 clones listed, around 81% were seen once. CDR3 length: 15 residues. In germline, CDR1 is ENHRY, CDR2 SYGVKD. The germline V and J ends were trimmed by 0 bases and 1 base, with 9 bases remaining between them. The material sequenced was peripheral blood. The clonotype comes from a man between 70 and 80 years old with acute or convalescent COVID-19. The chain links TRBV10-3 to TRBJ1-2; no firm D call. CDR3 DNA: TGTGCCATCAGTGAGTCTCGAACAGTTAACTATGGCTACACCTTC. Amino acid sequence: CAISESRTVNYGYTF.